This T cell receptor beta chain was retrieved from a study of CD4+ T cells in melanoma. Here immunoSEQ multiplex PCR was the method, and the copy in TCRdb shows in-frame clones only, minus some. The sample lists over 5,500 clones; about 70% were seen once. CDR3 length equals 16 residues. With V trimmed by 4 bases and J by 10 bases, 12 bases remained unmatched. Germline CDR1 is SNHLY and CDR2 is FYNNEI. The sample consisted of cells from a culture (not recorded whether cultured in vitro). The TCR originated in a human donor with melanoma. This chain connects TRBV2 to TRBJ1-6, with 8 bases matching TRBD1. Here the CDR3 reads CASSALDRAVGSPLHF. The CDR3 DNA reads as TGTGCCAGCAGTGCCCTGGACAGGGCCGTTGGATCACCCCTCCACTTT.